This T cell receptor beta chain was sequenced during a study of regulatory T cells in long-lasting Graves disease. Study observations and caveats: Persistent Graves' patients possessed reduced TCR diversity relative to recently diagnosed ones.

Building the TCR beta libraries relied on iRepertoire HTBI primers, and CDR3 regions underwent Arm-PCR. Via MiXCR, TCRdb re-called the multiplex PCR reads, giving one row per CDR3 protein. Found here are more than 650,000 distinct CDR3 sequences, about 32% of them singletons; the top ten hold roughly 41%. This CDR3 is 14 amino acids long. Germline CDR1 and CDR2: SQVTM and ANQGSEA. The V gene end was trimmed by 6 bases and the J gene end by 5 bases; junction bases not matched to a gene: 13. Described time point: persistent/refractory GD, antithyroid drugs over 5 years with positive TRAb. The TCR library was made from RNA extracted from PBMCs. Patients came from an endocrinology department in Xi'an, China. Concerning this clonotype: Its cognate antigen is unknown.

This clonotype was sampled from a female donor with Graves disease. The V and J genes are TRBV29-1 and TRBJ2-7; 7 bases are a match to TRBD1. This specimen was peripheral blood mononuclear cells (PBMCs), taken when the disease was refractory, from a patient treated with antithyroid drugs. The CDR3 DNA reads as TGCAGCGTAGGACAGGACCGATCGGCTAACGAGCAGTACTTC. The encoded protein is CSVGQDRSANEQYF.